One and the same sample provided the 14 T cell receptor beta chains below, sequenced in a study of sequential checkpoint blockade in melanoma. The treatment: randomized to nivolumab then ipilimumab (arm A) or the reverse (arm B). Sequencing used immunoSEQ multiplex PCR; TCRdb keeps in-frame clones, though not all of them. Among 30,000 or so clones, roughly 84% were seen once, and the ten largest hold around 18%. Sample: CD8+ T cells sorted from blood (inferred from file names), taken from a patient given nivolumab and ipilimumab in sequence. The receptor set was obtained from a human donor with melanoma.

The chain has TRBV4-1 and TRBJ1-5; D gene ambiguous. This CDR3 spans 14 amino acids. The germline CDR1 and CDR2 sequences are MGHRA and YSYEKL. V was pared by 0 bases and J by 5 bases, with 8 bases between. CDR3 sequence: CASSQDLGDQPQHF. The CDR3 nucleotides are TGCGCCAGCAGCCAAGATCTCGGGGATCAGCCCCAGCATTTT.

The chain uses TRBV30 and TRBJ1-2, with 11 positions matching TRBD1. This CDR3 has 17 residues. Germline CDR1 and CDR2: GTSNPN and SVGIG (reference sequence). J was trimmed by 7 bases and V by 0 bases; bases with no gene match: 13. CDR3 coding DNA: TGTGCCTGGAGTGTAGCCGTACGGGGACAGGGGGATGCTGGCTACACCTTC. It translates to CAWSVAVRGQGDAGYTF.

The chain links TRBV19 to TRBJ1-1; unclear D gene. V lost 4 bases and J lost 4, with 16 bases in between. The CDR3 is made up of 15 amino acids. Germline V gene sequence: CDR1 LNHDA, CDR2 SQIVND (reference sequence). The CDR3 is CASSRGKAMGTEAFF. The CDR3 coding sequence is TGTGCCAGTAGTAGAGGGAAGGCTATGGGCACTGAAGCTTTCTTT. The complete variable domain, with remaining parts taken from reference TRBV19 and TRBJ1-1, reads DGGITQSPKYLFRKEGQNVTLSCEQNLNHDAMYWYRQDPGQGLRLIYYSQIVNDFQKGDIAEGYSVSREKKESFPLTVTSAQKNPTAFYLCASSRGKAMGTEAFFGQGTRLTVV.

CDR3 sequence reads: CARGGAYNEQFF. The CDR3 bases are TGTGCCAGGGGGGGGGCATACAATGAGCAGTTCTTC. The chain has TRBV2 and TRBJ2-1; possible D gene TRBD2, 7 bases. V lost 9 bases and J 4 bases, leaving 10 bases between the germline ends. The CDR3 spans 12 residues. Germline assignment: CDR1 SNHLY and CDR2 FYNNEI.

The chain joins TRBV9 to TRBJ2-1; a weak D match, TRBD2 (5 bases). V was cut by 6 bases and J by 4 bases, with 11 bases left in between. This CDR3 region has 13 residues. Germline V lookup: CDR1 SGDLS, CDR2 YYNGEE. The CDR3 protein is CASTPADYNEQFF. The CDR3 bases are TGTGCCAGCACGCCAGCGGATTACAATGAGCAGTTCTTC.

This CDR3 is CASSRVGINRGRGGNTIYF. CDR3 DNA sequence: TGCGCCAGCAGCCGGGTGGGCATCAACAGGGGACGAGGTGGAAACACCATATATTTT. The genes are TRBV5-1 and TRBJ1-3; 7 nucleotides match TRBD1. V was pared by 4 bases and J by 3 bases, with 19 bases of the junction left unmatched. In germline, CDR1 is SGHRS, CDR2 YFSETQ. The length of the CDR3 is 19 residues.

V usage is TRBV19 and J usage is TRBJ2-7, with a possible D match to TRBD1 (6 bases). This CDR3 spans 16 amino acids. The V end lost 5 bases, the J end lost 7 bases, and 24 bases lay between the germline ends. Looked up from germline, CDR1 is LNHDA and CDR2 is SQIVND (reference sequence). The CDR3 DNA sequence: TGTGCCAGTAGTGGGGGCCCCGTTTGGGGAGCTGGGGAGCAGTACTTC. Translation gives CASSGGPVWGAGEQYF.

CDR3 sequence: CASRDRGSNQPQHF. The CDR3 DNA is TGTGCCAGCCGGGATAGGGGGAGCAATCAGCCCCAGCATTTT. The chain couples TRBV28 to TRBJ1-5; weak D call: TRBD1 (6 bases). The CDR3 sequence is 14 residues long. Trimming left V 8 bases short and J 1 base short, with 12 bases between. Germline lookup yields CDR1 MDHEN and CDR2 SYDVKM. The complete variable domain, with remaining parts taken from reference TRBV28 and TRBJ1-5, reads DVKVTQSSRYLVKRTGEKVFLECVQDMDHENMFWYRQDPGLGLRLIYFSYDVKMKEKGDIPEGYSVSREKKERFSLILESASTNQTSMYLCASRDRGSNQPQHFGDGTRLSIL.

This clone was found once. The chain links TRBV5-6 to TRBJ2-2, with D possibly TRBD1 on 5 matching bases. The germline CDR1 and CDR2 sequences are SGHDT and YYEEEE. This CDR3 is 14 amino acids long. The germline V and J ends were trimmed by 6 bases and 6 bases, with 15 bases remaining between them. CDR3 bases: TGTGCCAGCACTGGACATCAGATCGCCGGGGAGCTGTTTTTT. Protein sequence: CASTGHQIAGELFF. The full variable domain, rest sourced from reference TRBV5-6 and TRBJ2-2, is DAGVTQSPTHLIKTRGQQVTLRCSPKSGHDTVSWYQQALGQGPQFIFQYYEEEERQRGNFPDRFSGHQFPNYSSELNVNALLLGDSALYLCASTGHQIAGELFFGEGSRLTVL.

This chain joins TRBV30 and TRBJ2-7; D gene unclear. V dropped 0 bases and J dropped 4 bases, with 13 bases sitting between them. CDR1 and CDR2 (germline): GTSNPN, SVGIG (reference sequence). This CDR3 region has 14 residues. CDR3 bases: TGTGCCTGGAGTGTCTTGCCAGAAAGTTACGAGCAGTACTTC. It translates to CAWSVLPESYEQYF.

The chain couples TRBV28 to TRBJ2-3; 9 bases match TRBD2. V trimming: 2 bases; J trimming: 1 base; junction bases outside the gene matches: 4. The CDR3 covers 16 residues. In germline, CDR1 is MDHEN, CDR2 SYDVKM. The CDR3 bases are TGTGCCAGCAGTTTAACTAGCGGGCATCGCACAGATACGCAGTATTTT. As protein: CASSLTSGHRTDTQYF.

The chain combines TRBV27 with TRBJ1-1; the match to TRBD1 covers 7 bases. This CDR3 is 13 amino acids long. V was pared by 4 bases and J by 8 bases, with 7 bases of the junction left unmatched. CDR1 is MNHEY, CDR2 SMNVEV, per germline (reference sequence). CDR3 protein: CASSYSPGQEAFF. DNA of the CDR3: TGTGCCAGCAGTTACTCTCCGGGACAGGAAGCTTTCTTT.

V usage is TRBV6-6 and J usage is TRBJ1-4, with D perhaps TRBD1 (5 bases). The CDR3 length is 14 residues. Trimming left V 4 bases short and J 8 bases short, with 14 bases between. Germline CDR1 reads MNHNY; CDR2 reads SVGAGI (reference sequence). The CDR3 DNA sequence: TGTGCCAGCAGTTCCGGGGGACTTCGCGAAAAACTGTTTTTT. Its protein product is CASSSGGLREKLFF.

The V and J genes are TRBV10-2 and TRBJ2-7; TRBD1 matches at 8 bases. V lost 5 bases, J lost 1 base, and 7 bases stayed unmatched. Germline V gene data show CDR1 as WSHSY and CDR2 as SAAADI. The CDR3 loop spans 15 amino acids. The CDR3 sequence is CASSLYGQGSYEQYF. The DNA for the CDR3 is TGCGCCAGCAGTTTATATGGACAGGGATCCTACGAGCAGTACTTC.